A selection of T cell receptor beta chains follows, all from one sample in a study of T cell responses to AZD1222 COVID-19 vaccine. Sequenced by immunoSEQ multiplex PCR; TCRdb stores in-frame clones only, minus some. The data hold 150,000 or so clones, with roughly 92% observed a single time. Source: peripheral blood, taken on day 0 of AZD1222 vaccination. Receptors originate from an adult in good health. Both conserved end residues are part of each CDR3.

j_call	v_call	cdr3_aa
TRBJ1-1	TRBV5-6	CASSLNWGQGRFLNTEAFF
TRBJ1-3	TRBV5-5	CASSNLGPGLAGNTIYF
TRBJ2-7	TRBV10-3	CAISPTGQGKYEQYF
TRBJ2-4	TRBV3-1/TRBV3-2	CASSSTGSPIQYF
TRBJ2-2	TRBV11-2	CASSWGGKRTGELFF
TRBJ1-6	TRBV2	CASKGDNSPLHF
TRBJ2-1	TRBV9	CASSASPGVMEQFF
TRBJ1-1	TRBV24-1	CATSDAGGAGDEAFF
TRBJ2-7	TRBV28	CATGTSGGAVSYEQYF
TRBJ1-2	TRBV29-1	CSVAPGQNYGYTF
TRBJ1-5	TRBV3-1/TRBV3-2	CASSQGMTWSPQHF
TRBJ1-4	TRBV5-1	CASSPGGGDEKLFF
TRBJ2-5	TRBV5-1	CASSWGTSENQETQYF
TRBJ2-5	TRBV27	CASSITQASSVLGDQYF
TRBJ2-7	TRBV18	CASSSRDSYEQYF
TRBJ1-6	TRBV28	CASRTPGQGSPLHF
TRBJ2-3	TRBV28	CAGGLAGGNTQYF
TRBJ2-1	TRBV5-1	CASSLGLAGGNEQFF
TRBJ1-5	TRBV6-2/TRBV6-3	CASSYEGYSNQPQHF
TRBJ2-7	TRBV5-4	CASSHRDTNSYEQYF
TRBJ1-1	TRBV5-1	CASSFRENTEAFF
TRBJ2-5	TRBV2	CASKPRTGGKETQYF
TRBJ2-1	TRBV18	CASSPQITKREGVGEQFF
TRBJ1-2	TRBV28	CASSLRQGTRYGYTF
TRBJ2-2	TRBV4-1	CASSQGAGPGGELFF
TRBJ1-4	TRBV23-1	CASSQSSPDRECWGSTNEKLFF